This record looks at one T cell receptor beta chain sequence and its context. How the authors handled the data: Scientists estimated how many nucleated cells there were by amplifying reference gene primers. Clones were sequenced by immunoSEQ multiplex PCR, and TCRdb holds only the in-frame ones, with some missing. V and J calls and clone size come straight from that table; D and trimming were deduced from the DNA. In the table there are about 140,000 clones, about 79% of which are singletons. These data are taken from a study of blood T cell repertoires in COVID-19. Overall study: Nucleic acid was either cDNA or gDNA, and it came from T cells, B-cell-depleted T cells, or PBMCs.

Germline loops: CDR1 WSHSY, CDR2 SAAADI. Germline trimming cut 4 bases from V and 4 bases from J; bases unmatched to any gene: 16. The CDR3 runs 21 residues. Material: PBMCs or T cells enriched from blood (not recorded which). This sequence was found in a woman in her 50s who had recovered from COVID-19. The chain has TRBV10-2 and TRBJ2-1; 16 bases line up with TRBD2. Here the CDR3 DNA reads TGCGCCAGCAGTGTGACCTCGGGACTAGCGGGAGGGGGGACAGGTTACAATGAGCAGTTCTTC. This translates into CASSVTSGLAGGGTGYNEQFF.